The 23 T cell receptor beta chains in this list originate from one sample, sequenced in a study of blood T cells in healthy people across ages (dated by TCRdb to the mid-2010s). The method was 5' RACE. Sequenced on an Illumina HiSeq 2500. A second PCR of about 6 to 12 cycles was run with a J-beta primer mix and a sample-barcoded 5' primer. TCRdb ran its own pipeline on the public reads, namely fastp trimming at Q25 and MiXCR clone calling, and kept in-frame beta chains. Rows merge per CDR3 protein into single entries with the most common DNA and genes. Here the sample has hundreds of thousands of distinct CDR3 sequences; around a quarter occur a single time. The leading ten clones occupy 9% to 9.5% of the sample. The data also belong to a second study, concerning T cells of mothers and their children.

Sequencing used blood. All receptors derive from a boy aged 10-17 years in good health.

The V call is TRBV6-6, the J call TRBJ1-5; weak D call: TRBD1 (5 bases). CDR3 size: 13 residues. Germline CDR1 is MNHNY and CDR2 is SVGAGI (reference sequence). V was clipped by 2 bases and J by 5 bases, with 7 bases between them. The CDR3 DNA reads TGTGCCAGCAGTTACGACAGTCATCAGCCCCAGCATTTT. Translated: CASSYDSHQPQHF.

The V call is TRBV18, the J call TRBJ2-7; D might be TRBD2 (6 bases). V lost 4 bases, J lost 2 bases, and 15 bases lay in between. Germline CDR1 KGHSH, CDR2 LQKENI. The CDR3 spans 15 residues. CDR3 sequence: CASSLVAELPYEQYF. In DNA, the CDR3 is TGTGCCAGCTCACTCGTAGCGGAACTACCCTACGAGCAGTACTTC. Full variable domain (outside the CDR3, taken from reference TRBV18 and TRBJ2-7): NAGVMQNPRHLVRRRGQEARLRCSPMKGHSHVYWYRQLPEEGLKFMVYLQKENIIDESGMPKERFSAEFPKEGPSILRIQQVVRGDSAAYFCASSLVAELPYEQYFGPGTRLTVT.

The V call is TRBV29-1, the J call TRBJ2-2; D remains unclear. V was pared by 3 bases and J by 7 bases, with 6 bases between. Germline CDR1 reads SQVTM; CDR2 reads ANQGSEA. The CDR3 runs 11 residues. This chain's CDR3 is CSVDLVGELFF. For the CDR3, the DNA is TGCAGCGTTGATTTGGTCGGGGAGCTGTTTTTT.

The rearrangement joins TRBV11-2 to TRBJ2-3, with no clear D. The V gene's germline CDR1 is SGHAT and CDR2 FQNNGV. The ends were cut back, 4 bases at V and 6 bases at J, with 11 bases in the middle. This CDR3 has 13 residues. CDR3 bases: TGTGCCAGCAGCTATTCCCCCGGGGATACGCAGTATTTT. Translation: CASSYSPGDTQYF.

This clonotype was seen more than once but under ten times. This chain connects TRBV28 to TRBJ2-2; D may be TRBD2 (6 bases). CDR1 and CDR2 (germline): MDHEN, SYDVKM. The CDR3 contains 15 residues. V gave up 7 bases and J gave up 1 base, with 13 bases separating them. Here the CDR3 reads CASTAGRKNTGELFF. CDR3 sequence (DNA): TGTGCCAGCACCGCGGGACGCAAGAACACCGGGGAGCTGTTTTTT.

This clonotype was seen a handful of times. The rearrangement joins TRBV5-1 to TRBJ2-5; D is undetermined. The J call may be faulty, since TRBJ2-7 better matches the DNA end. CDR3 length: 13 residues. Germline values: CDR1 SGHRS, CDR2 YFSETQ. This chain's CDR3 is CASSLAEVYEQYF. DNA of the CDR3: TGCGCCAGCAGCTTGGCCGAAGTGTACGAGCAGTACTTC.

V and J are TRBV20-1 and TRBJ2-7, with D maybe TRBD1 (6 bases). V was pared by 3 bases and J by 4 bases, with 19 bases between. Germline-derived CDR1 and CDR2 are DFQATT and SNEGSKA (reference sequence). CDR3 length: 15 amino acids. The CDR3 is CSASGRTANLYEQYF. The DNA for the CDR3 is TGCAGTGCTAGCGGCAGGACAGCTAACCTTTACGAGCAGTACTTC.

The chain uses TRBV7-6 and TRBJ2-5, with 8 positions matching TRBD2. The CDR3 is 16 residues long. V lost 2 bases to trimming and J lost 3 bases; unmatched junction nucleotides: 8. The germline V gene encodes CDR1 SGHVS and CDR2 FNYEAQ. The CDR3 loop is CASSLNPTSVKETQYF. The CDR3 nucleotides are TGTGCCAGCAGCTTAAACCCGACTAGCGTAAAAGAGACCCAGTACTTC.

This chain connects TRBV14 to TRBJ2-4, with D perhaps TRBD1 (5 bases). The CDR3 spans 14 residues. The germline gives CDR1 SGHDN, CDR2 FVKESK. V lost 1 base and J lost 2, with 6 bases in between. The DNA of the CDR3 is TGTGCCAGCAGCCAAGCAGGGTCCAAAAACATTCAGTACTTC. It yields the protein CASSQAGSKNIQYF. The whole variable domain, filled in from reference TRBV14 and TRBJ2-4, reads EAGVTQFPSHSVIEKGQTVTLRCDPISGHDNLYWYRRVMGKEIKFLLHFVKESKQDESGMPNNRFLAERTGGTYSTLKVQPAELEDSGVYFCASSQAGSKNIQYFGAGTRLSVL.

CDR3 sequence (DNA): TGCAGCGTTGAGAGTACGGACTCCCGCTCCTACGAGCAGTACTTC. It codes for CSVESTDSRSYEQYF. V is TRBV29-1 and J is TRBJ2-7, with a weak D call TRBD2 (5 bases). The germline V gene has CDR1 SQVTM and CDR2 ANQGSEA. CDR3 length: 15 residues. The V gene lost 3 bases and the J gene lost 0 bases, with 15 bases spanning the gap.

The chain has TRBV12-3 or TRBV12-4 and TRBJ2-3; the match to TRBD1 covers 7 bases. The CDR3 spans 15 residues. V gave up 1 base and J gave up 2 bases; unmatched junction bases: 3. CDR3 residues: CASSLVTGYTDTQYF. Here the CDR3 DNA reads TGTGCCAGCAGTTTAGTGACAGGGTACACAGATACGCAGTATTTT.

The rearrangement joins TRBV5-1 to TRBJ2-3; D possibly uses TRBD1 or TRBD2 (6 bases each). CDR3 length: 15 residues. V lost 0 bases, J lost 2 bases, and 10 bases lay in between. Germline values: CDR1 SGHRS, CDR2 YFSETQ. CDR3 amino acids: CASSLGGAYTDTQYF. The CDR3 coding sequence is TGCGCCAGCAGCTTGGGGGGGGCCTACACAGATACGCAGTATTTT.

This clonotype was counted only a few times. The CDR3 sequence is CASSLRTRDEKLFF. As DNA, the CDR3 is TGTGCCAGCAGTTTAAGGACAAGAGATGAAAAACTGTTTTTT. V and J are TRBV12-3 or TRBV12-4 and TRBJ1-4; possible D gene TRBD1, 5 bases. V was cut by 2 bases and J by 6 bases, with 10 bases left in between. The CDR3 runs 14 residues.

Here the CDR3 reads CASSHRTGGLETQYF. CDR3 nucleotide sequence: TGCGCCAGCAGCCACAGGACAGGGGGGTTAGAGACCCAGTACTTC. The chain has TRBV4-1 and TRBJ2-5; 10 positions match TRBD1. The ends lost 3 bases at V and 4 bases at J; junction bases unmatched: 5. Germline CDR1 MGHRA, CDR2 YSYEKL. This CDR3 comprises 15 residues.

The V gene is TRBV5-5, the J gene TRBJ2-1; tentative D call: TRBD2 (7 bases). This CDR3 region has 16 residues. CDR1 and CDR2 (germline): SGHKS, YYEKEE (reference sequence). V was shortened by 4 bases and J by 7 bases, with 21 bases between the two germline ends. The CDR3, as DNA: TGTGCCAGCAGCCCCCTGGGGGGGCCTATAGGGAATGAGCAGTTCTTC. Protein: CASSPLGGPIGNEQFF.

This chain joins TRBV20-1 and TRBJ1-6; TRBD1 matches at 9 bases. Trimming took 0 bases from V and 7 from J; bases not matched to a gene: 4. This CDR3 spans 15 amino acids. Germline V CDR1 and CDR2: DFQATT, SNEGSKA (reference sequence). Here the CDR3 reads CSARDRGTGNSPLHF. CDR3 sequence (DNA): TGCAGTGCTAGAGATAGGGGGACAGGGAATTCACCCCTCCACTTT.

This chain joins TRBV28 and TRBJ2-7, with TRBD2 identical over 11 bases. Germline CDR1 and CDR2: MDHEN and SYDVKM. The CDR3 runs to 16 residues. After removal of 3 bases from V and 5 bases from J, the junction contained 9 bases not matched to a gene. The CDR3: CASSFVASGRIDEQYF. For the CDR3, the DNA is TGTGCCAGCAGTTTTGTGGCTAGCGGGAGGATCGACGAGCAGTACTTC.

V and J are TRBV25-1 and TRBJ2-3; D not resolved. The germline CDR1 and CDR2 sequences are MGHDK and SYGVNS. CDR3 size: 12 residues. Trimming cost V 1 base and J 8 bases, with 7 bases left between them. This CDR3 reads CASSELGGTQYF. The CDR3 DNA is TGTGCCAGCAGTGAATTGGGTGGTACGCAGTATTTT.

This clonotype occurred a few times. The CDR3 loop is CASSFGGLPDTDTQYF. The CDR3 bases are TGTGCCAGCAGTTTTGGGGGACTCCCTGACACAGATACGCAGTATTTT. The rearrangement links TRBV28 to TRBJ2-3, with D maybe TRBD2 (6 bases). Germline V gene sequence: CDR1 MDHEN, CDR2 SYDVKM. The CDR3 has 16 residues. V shed 3 bases and J shed 2 bases, with 15 bases lying between them.

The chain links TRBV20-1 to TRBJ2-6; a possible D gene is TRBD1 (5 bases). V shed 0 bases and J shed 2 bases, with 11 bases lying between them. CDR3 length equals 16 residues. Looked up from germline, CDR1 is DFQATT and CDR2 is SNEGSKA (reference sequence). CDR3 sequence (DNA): TGCAGTGCTAGAGATCGAAGGGGTACTGGGGCCAACGTCCTGACTTTC. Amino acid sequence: CSARDRRGTGANVLTF.

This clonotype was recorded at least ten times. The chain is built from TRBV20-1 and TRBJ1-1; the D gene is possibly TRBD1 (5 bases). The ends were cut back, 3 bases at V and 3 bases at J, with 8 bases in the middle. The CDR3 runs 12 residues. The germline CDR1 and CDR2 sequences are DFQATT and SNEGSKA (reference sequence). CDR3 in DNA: TGCAGTGCTAGTTTCAGGGACACTGAAGCTTTCTTT. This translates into CSASFRDTEAFF.

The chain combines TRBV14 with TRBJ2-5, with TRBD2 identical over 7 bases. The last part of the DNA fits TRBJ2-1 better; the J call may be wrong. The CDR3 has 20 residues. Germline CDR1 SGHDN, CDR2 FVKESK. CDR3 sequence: CASSQGRIRRGGPIYNEQFF. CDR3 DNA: TGTGCCAGCAGCCAGGGGAGGATCAGACGCGGGGGACCGATTTACAATGAGCAGTTCTTC.

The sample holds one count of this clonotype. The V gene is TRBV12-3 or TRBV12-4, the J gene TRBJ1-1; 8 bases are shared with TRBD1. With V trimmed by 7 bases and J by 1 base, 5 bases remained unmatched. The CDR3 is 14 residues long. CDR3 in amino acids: CASTLTGENTEAFF. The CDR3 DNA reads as TGTGCCAGCACCCTGACAGGGGAGAACACTGAAGCTTTCTTT.